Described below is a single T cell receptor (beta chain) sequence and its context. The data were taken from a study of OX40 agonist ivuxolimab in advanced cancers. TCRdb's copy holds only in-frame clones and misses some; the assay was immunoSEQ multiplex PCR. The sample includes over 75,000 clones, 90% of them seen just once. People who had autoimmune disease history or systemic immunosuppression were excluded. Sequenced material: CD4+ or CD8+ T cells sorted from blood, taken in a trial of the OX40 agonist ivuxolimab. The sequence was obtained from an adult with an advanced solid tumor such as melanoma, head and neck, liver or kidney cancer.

The CDR3 loop reads CATTPSGRGDEQYF. The CDR3 bases are TGTGCCACCACCCCAAGCGGGAGAGGGGACGAGCAGTACTTC. The chain is built from TRBV18 and TRBJ2-7, with 8 bases aligning to TRBD2. V gave up 10 bases and J gave up 5 bases; unmatched junction bases: 13. This CDR3 spans 14 amino acids. CDR1 and CDR2 (germline): KGHSH, LQKENI.